A single sample is the source of the 11 T cell receptor beta chains below, sequenced in a study of identical twins (dated by TCRdb to about 2016). Library construction relied on 5' RACE. TCRdb names Illumina HiSeq 2000 as the instrument used. Clones were called with MiXCR by TCRdb after fastp trimmed the public reads at Q25, and only in-frame beta chains were retained. Merged by CDR3 protein, the rows form single entries marked with the most common genes and DNA. For this sample there are hundreds of thousands of distinct CDR3 sequences; around 20% appear just once. The ten top clones hold around 4.4% of the sample. The data were also submitted as part of a second study, on T cells expressing NK-cell markers.

The sample consisted of PBMCs. The receptors shown here come from a woman aged 18-29 years in good health.

The rearrangement joins TRBV3-1 to TRBJ2-1; possible D gene TRBD2, 5 bases. The CDR3 length is 15 residues. Germline V gene sequence: CDR1 LGHDT, CDR2 YNNKEL (reference sequence). The V gene lost 4 bases and the J gene lost 3 bases, with 13 bases spanning the gap. This CDR3 is CASSLGGLGYNEQFF. DNA for the CDR3: TGTGCCAGCAGCCTCGGCGGGTTAGGCTACAATGAGCAGTTCTTC.

The sample holds a few counts of this clonotype. The V call is TRBV20-1, the J call TRBJ1-1; tentative D call: TRBD1 (6 bases). The CDR3 spans 11 residues. Germline loops: CDR1 DFQATT, CDR2 SNEGSKA (reference sequence). V was clipped by 3 bases and J by 10 bases, with 12 bases between them. The CDR3 sequence: CSASNNRAAFF. In nucleotides, the CDR3 is TGCAGTGCTAGCAACAACAGGGCAGCTTTCTTT.

In its sample, this clonotype was seen a few times. The genes are TRBV4-2 and TRBJ1-5; D not resolved. The CDR3 is 15 amino acids. Deletions cut 0 bases from V and 3 bases from J, with 9 bases between. CDR1 LGHNA and CDR2 YNFKEQ come from the germline V gene. The CDR3 DNA sequence: TGTGCCAGCAGCCAAGAGAGGCAAGCCAATCAGCCCCAGCATTTT. Encoded protein: CASSQERQANQPQHF.

The chain is built from TRBV25-1 and TRBJ2-1; D may be TRBD1 or TRBD2 (5 bases each). V dropped 1 base and J dropped 8 bases, with 15 bases sitting between them. CDR3 length: 15 amino acids. CDR1 is MGHDK and CDR2 is SYGVNS in the germline V gene. CDR3 nucleotides: TGTGCCAGCAGTGAATTTGGGGACGGCGCCGATGAGCAGTTCTTC. Amino acids: CASSEFGDGADEQFF.

At least ten counts were recorded for this clonotype. The CDR3 DNA follows: TGCAGTGCTAGAGGCGTCGGGACCAGGCTCAACACTGAAGCTTTCTTT. Translation: CSARGVGTRLNTEAFF. This chain links TRBV20-1 with TRBJ1-1; tentative D call: TRBD1 (5 bases). The CDR3 has 16 residues. Per germline, CDR1 DFQATT and CDR2 SNEGSKA (reference sequence). V lost 1 base and J lost 2, with 17 bases in between.

This clonotype occurred a few times. The rearrangement links TRBV12-3 or TRBV12-4 to TRBJ2-4; D call uncertain. This CDR3 has 19 residues. With 6 bases removed from V and 0 bases from J, the gap between germline ends came to 24 bases. Written as DNA, the CDR3 is TGTGCCAGCAGCCCGGTAGGGTCACCCATGGAATTAGCCAAAAACATTCAGTACTTC. As protein: CASSPVGSPMELAKNIQYF.

This sequence joins TRBV20-1 and TRBJ1-2, with no clear D. The CDR3 runs to 9 residues. The V gene's germline CDR1 is DFQATT and CDR2 SNEGSKA (reference sequence). CDR3 region: CRAGGGYTF. CDR3 coding DNA: TGCCGAGCGGGTGGTGGCTACACCTTC.

This clonotype was counted a few times. The V gene is TRBV5-1, the J gene TRBJ1-1; a possible D gene is TRBD1 (5 bases). V shed 2 bases and J shed 2 bases, with 10 bases lying between them. The CDR3 totals 14 residues. Germline V gene data show CDR1 as SGHRS and CDR2 as YFSETQ. The CDR3 is CASSLQVTNTEAFF. The CDR3 DNA is TGCGCCAGCAGCTTACAGGTTACCAACACTGAAGCTTTCTTT.

The V call is TRBV3-1, the J call TRBJ2-1; D is uncertain. Germline assignment: CDR1 LGHDT and CDR2 YNNKEL (reference sequence). V gave up 2 bases and J gave up 6 bases, with 17 bases separating them. The CDR3 has 16 residues. The CDR3 spells CASSQYDGARVNEQFF. For the CDR3, the DNA is TGTGCCAGCAGCCAATATGACGGCGCCAGAGTCAATGAGCAGTTCTTC.

The rearrangement joins TRBV20-1 to TRBJ1-2; D call uncertain. The length of the CDR3 is 16 residues. CDR1 and CDR2 (germline): DFQATT, SNEGSKA (reference sequence). Trimming took off 0 bases at V and 1 base at J, with 15 bases between the two ends. This chain's CDR3 is CSARDPGFRDNYGYTF. CDR3 bases: TGCAGTGCTAGAGATCCGGGGTTTCGGGATAACTATGGCTACACCTTC.

Here the CDR3 reads CASRGIFQETQYF. In nucleotides, the CDR3 is TGCGCCAGTCGCGGGATTTTCCAAGAGACCCAGTACTTC. The chain joins TRBV10-2 to TRBJ2-5, with D perhaps matching TRBD2 (6 bases). The V gene lost 9 bases and the J gene lost 1 base, with 12 bases spanning the gap. Germline CDR1 WSHSY, CDR2 SAAADI. The length of the CDR3 is 13 residues.